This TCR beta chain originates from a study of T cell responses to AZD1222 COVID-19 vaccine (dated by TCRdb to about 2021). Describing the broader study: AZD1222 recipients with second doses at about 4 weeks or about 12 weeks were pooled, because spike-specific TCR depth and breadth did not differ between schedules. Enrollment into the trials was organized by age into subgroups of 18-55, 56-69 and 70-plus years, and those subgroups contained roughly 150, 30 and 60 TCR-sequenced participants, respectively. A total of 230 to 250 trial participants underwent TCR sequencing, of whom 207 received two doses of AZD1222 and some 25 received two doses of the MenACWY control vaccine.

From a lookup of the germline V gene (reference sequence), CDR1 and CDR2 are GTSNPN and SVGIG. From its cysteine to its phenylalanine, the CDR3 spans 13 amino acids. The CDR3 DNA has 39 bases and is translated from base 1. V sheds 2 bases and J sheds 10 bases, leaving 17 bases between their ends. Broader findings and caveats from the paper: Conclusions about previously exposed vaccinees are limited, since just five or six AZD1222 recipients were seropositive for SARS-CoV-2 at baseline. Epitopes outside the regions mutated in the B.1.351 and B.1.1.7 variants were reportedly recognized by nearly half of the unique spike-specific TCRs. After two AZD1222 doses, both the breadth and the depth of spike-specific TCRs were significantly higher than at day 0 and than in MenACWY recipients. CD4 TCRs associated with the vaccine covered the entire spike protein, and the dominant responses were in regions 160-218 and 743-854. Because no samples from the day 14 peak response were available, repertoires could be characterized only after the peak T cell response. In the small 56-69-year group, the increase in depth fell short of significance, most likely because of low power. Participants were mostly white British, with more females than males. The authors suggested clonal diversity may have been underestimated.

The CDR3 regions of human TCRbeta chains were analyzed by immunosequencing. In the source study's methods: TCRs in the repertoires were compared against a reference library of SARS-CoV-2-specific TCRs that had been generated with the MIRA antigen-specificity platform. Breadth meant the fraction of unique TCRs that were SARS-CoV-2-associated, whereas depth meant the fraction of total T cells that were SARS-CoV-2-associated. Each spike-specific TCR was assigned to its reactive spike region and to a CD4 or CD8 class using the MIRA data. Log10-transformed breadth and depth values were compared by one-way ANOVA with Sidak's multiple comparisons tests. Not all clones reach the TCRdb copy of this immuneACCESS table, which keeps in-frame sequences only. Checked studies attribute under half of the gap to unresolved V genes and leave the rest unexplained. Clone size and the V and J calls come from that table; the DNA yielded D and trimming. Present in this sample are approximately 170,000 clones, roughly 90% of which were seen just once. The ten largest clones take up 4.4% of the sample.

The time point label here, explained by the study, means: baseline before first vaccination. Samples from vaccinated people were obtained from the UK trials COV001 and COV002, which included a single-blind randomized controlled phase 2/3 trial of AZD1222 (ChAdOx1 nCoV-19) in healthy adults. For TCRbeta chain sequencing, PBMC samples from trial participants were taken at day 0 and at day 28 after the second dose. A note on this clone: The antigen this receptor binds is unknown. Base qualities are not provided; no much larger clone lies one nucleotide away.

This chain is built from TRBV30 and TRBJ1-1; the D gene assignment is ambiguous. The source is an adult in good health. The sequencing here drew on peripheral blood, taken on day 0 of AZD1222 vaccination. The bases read TGTGCCTGGAGTTCTATTAGACGCCGAAGAGCTTTCTTT. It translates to CAWSSIRRRRAFF. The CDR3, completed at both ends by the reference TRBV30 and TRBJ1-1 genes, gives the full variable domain SQTIHQWPATLVQPVGSPLSLECTVEGTSNPNLYWYRQAAGRGLQLLFYSVGIGQISSEVPQNLSASRPQDRQFILSSKKLLLSDSGFYLCAWSSIRRRRAFFGQGTRLTVV.